The present T cell receptor (beta chain) was sequenced within a study of T cell changes during pregnancy in multiple sclerosis. V lost 3 bases, J lost 2 bases, and 7 bases lay in between. This CDR3 region has 13 residues. Germline CDR1 LNHDA, CDR2 SQIVND (reference sequence). Assay: immunoSEQ multiplex PCR; the TCRdb copy retains only in-frame clones and omits some. In the table there are about 38,000 clones, more than 85% of which are singletons. This sample comprised CD8+ T cells from peripheral blood mononuclear cells, obtained after pregnancy. The source of this sequence is a female donor with multiple sclerosis, enrolled in a pregnancy study. This chain joins TRBV19 and TRBJ1-1; D is unresolved. CDR3: CASSINSNTEAFF. CDR3 nucleotide sequence: TGTGCCAGTAGTATTAACAGCAACACTGAAGCTTTCTTT.